This is a list of T cell receptor beta chains from one sample in a study of blood T cell repertoires in COVID-19. Clones were sequenced by immunoSEQ multiplex PCR, and TCRdb holds only the in-frame ones, with some missing. The repertoire includes 50,000 to 70,000 clones, more than 85% of them detected once, and around 2.3% sits in the top ten. Sequenced material: peripheral blood. The receptor source for this set is a man between 60 and 75 years old with acute or convalescent COVID-19. Each CDR3 is given with its conserved first and last residue. Each record gives: J gene, V gene, clone size, CDR3 protein. Clone size appears in some rows only: once, few, many, or a class for an expanded clone.

TRBJ2-1 TRBV12-3/TRBV12-4 NA CASVSLGEQFF
TRBJ2-5 TRBV29-1 NA CSVDMASGSQETQYF
TRBJ1-2 TRBV28 NA CASSAGQSYGYTF
TRBJ1-3 TRBV9 NA CASSVGTRDYHTIYF
TRBJ1-6 TRBV15 NA CATGGNADRRSPLHF
TRBJ2-3 TRBV6-4 medium-sized CASSSSEGGPTDTQYF
TRBJ1-5 TRBV28 NA CASSLYQAGPQPQHF
TRBJ2-5 TRBV28 few CASSSRMGGGLETQYF
TRBJ1-3 TRBV5-1 NA CASSLVAGSGNTIYF
TRBJ2-1 TRBV6-4 NA CASSASGRAGNEQFF
TRBJ2-7 TRBV24-1 NA CATSDLPSGRQSYEQYF
TRBJ1-1 TRBV19 NA CASSKGSTSGGWETFF
TRBJ2-2 TRBV7-9 NA CASSNSGVNTGELFF
TRBJ1-6 TRBV2 once CASSGQGPRGSPLHF
TRBJ2-5 TRBV11-2 NA CASSLGGGTRGETQYF
TRBJ1-2 TRBV6-5 NA CASRTGQSGGYTF
TRBJ2-1 TRBV10-3 NA CAISGQGYEQFF
TRBJ2-7 TRBV5-8 NA CASSLGQGVPYEQYF
TRBJ2-7 TRBV15 NA CATRRTGRSYEQYF
TRBJ2-1 TRBV19 NA CASSIRTSGDQQFF
TRBJ2-7 TRBV18 NA CASSPLTAHEQYF
TRBJ2-7 TRBV6-2/TRBV6-3 NA CASSSASGRAVSEQYF
TRBJ2-7 TRBV5-1 NA CASSQGAYEQYF
TRBJ2-2 TRBV6-5 NA CASSFSRQSTGELFF